The 27 T cell receptor beta chains listed next were all sequenced from one sample in a study of Ad26.COV2.S vaccination and SARS-CoV-2 variants. Treatment reported: over 15 received Ad26.COV2.S at low or high dose, single or two shots; about 5 received placebo; per-sample allocation not given. Following the first vaccine or placebo injection, samples were taken on day 63. TCRdb's copy holds only in-frame clones and misses some; the assay was immunoSEQ multiplex PCR. Of some 480,000 clones listed, around nine tenths are singletons. The material sequenced was peripheral blood, taken in a trial of Ad26.COV2.S vaccine versus placebo. These receptors were obtained from a person between 18 and 60 years old who received the Ad26.COV2.S COVID-19 vaccine or a placebo.

This chain links TRBV2 with TRBJ2-7, with a tentative D call TRBD1 (6 bases). The V end lost 7 bases, the J end lost 2 bases, and 12 bases lay between the germline ends. The CDR3 has 13 residues. CDR1 is SNHLY, CDR2 FYNNEI, per germline. CDR3 amino acids: CASTRTAPYEQYF. The CDR3, as DNA: TGTGCCAGCACCCGGACAGCCCCCTACGAGCAGTACTTC.

V is TRBV5-1 and J is TRBJ1-4; no firm D call. Germline loops: CDR1 SGHRS, CDR2 YFSETQ. Trimming left V 0 bases short and J 5 bases short, with 5 bases between. This CDR3 contains 13 residues. The CDR3 protein is CASSLAPNEKLFF. The CDR3 region has the DNA TGCGCCAGCAGCTTGGCGCCGAATGAAAAACTGTTTTTT.

The chain links TRBV4-3 to TRBJ2-1; 14 nucleotides match TRBD2. CDR1 LGHNA and CDR2 YSLEER come from the germline V gene. V trimming: 3 bases; J trimming: 7 bases; junction bases outside the gene matches: 5. The CDR3 runs 16 residues. In DNA form, the CDR3 reads TGCGCCAGCAGCCACCCGAGGACTAGCGGGAGGAATGAGCAGTTCTTC. This encodes CASSHPRTSGRNEQFF.

The CDR3 nucleotides are TGTGCCAGCAGCCAAGCGACATTCAGCGAGCAGTTCTTC. Translation: CASSQATFSEQFF. The V call is TRBV14, the J call TRBJ2-1, with D hard to call. The CDR3 extends over 13 amino acids. CDR1 and CDR2 from the germline V gene are SGHDN and FVKESK. With 1 base removed from V and 10 bases from J, the gap between germline ends came to 11 bases.

In its sample, this clone was seen once. V and J are TRBV27 and TRBJ1-2, with 8 bases fitting TRBD1. Germline V gives CDR1 MNHEY, CDR2 SMNVEV (reference sequence). The CDR3 runs 13 residues. Unmatched junction bases numbered 7, after V lost 5 bases and J lost 8 bases. This chain's CDR3 is CASSTDRAGGYTF. CDR3 nucleotide sequence: TGTGCCAGCAGTACGGACAGGGCGGGAGGCTACACCTTC.

The chain couples TRBV7-9 to TRBJ1-5, with D unresolved. V lost 1 base and J lost 6, with 10 bases in between. CDR3 length: 14 amino acids. Germline CDR1 is SEHNR and CDR2 is FQNEAQ (reference sequence). CDR3 residues: CASSLEGASQPQHF. The DNA for the CDR3 is TGTGCCAGCAGCTTAGAGGGTGCATCTCAGCCCCAGCATTTT.

The chain has TRBV27 and TRBJ1-1; TRBD1 is a possible D gene (5 bases). Germline V gene lookup returns CDR1 MNHEY and CDR2 SMNVEV (reference sequence). Trimming pared 5 bases from V and 3 bases from J, leaving 16 bases between. There are 15 residues in the CDR3. The CDR3 bases are TGTGCCAGCAGTCTGGCTCCCGCGGGGGACACTGAAGCTTTCTTT. Amino acids: CASSLAPAGDTEAFF.

The rearrangement joins TRBV27 to TRBJ1-6; TRBD1 agrees at 11 bases. J was trimmed by 13 bases and V by 5 bases; bases with no gene match: 4. Germline-derived CDR1 and CDR2 are MNHEY and SMNVEV (reference sequence). The CDR3 spans 13 residues. CDR3 in amino acids: CASSRDRGSPLHF. The CDR3 DNA sequence: TGTGCCAGCAGTCGGGACAGGGGGTCCCCCCTCCACTTT.

The chain carries TRBV4-3 and TRBJ1-2; D ambiguous. Trimming pared 6 bases from V and 8 bases from J, leaving 10 bases between. The CDR3 is made up of 11 amino acids. Germline assignment: CDR1 LGHNA and CDR2 YSLEER. The CDR3 loop reads CASSPNQGYTF. CDR3 coding DNA: TGCGCCAGCAGTCCAAATCAGGGCTACACCTTC.

The chain uses TRBV7-2 and TRBJ2-3, with 7 bases aligning to TRBD2. J lost 2 bases, V lost 8 bases, and 10 bases had no gene match. The V gene's germline CDR1 is SGHTA and CDR2 FQGNSA. This CDR3 region has 15 residues. Here the CDR3 DNA reads TGTGCCAGCGCAGGCGGGAGACATCCCACAGATACGCAGTATTTT. Translated, it gives CASAGGRHPTDTQYF.

J is TRBJ2-1 and V is TRBV7-2, with D possibly TRBD2 on 6 matching bases. Germline V gene lookup returns CDR1 SGHTA and CDR2 FQGNSA. The V end lost 6 bases, the J end lost 6 bases, and 15 bases lay between the germline ends. The CDR3 loop spans 14 amino acids. The CDR3, as DNA: TGTGCCAGCAGTACCGGGACTTACATCAATGAGCAGTTCTTC. Translation gives CASSTGTYINEQFF.

In this sample, this clone turned up once. The J gene is TRBJ2-7, the V gene TRBV19; TRBD2 matches 9 bases. The V and J ends lost 3 bases and 0 bases, in that order; junction bases with no gene match: 9. CDR3 length: 17 residues. Germline V gene data show CDR1 as LNHDA and CDR2 as SQIVND (reference sequence). Here the CDR3 reads CASSINPASGISYEQYF. The CDR3 DNA follows: TGTGCCAGTAGTATTAATCCGGCTAGCGGGATCTCCTACGAGCAGTACTTC. Looking up the rest from reference TRBV19 and TRBJ2-7 gives the full variable domain: DGGITQSPKYLFRKEGQNVTLSCEQNLNHDAMYWYRQDPGQGLRLIYYSQIVNDFQKGDIAEGYSVSREKKESFPLTVTSAQKNPTAFYLCASSINPASGISYEQYFGPGTRLTVT.

This clone was seen a few times. This sequence joins TRBV19 and TRBJ1-1, with D hard to call. The CDR3 contains 13 residues. Germline CDR1 is LNHDA and CDR2 is SQIVND (reference sequence). V was shortened by 3 bases and J by 2 bases, with 7 bases between the two germline ends. The chain's CDR3 is CASSMTLNTEAFF. The CDR3 DNA reads as TGTGCCAGTAGTATGACCCTTAACACTGAAGCTTTCTTT.

J is TRBJ2-1 and V is TRBV9, with D perhaps being TRBD1 or TRBD2 (7 bases each). Trimming took 4 bases from V and 5 from J, leaving 13 bases between them. Germline CDR1 and CDR2: SGDLS and YYNGEE. The CDR3 loop spans 14 amino acids. The CDR3 DNA is TGTGCCAGCAGCCCCAGCGGGACAGACAATGAGCAGTTCTTC. It translates to CASSPSGTDNEQFF.

The CDR3 DNA sequence: TGTGCCATCAGTGATGTAGGGCTAGATAATTCACCCCTCCACTTT. Translated, it gives CAISDVGLDNSPLHF. The chain uses TRBV10-3 and TRBJ1-6; D is undetermined. Trimming removed 3 bases from V and 5 bases from J, with 11 bases in between. CDR3 size: 15 residues. Germline V gene sequence: CDR1 ENHRY, CDR2 SYGVKD.

In the case of this clone: At one end the junction does not follow the germline gene, possibly because of a read error. CDR3 loop: CASNLAERGYNEQFF. Written as DNA, the CDR3 is TGTGCCAGCAACTTAGCGGAGCGGGGTTACAATGAGCAGTTCTTC. The rearrangement uses TRBV7-9 and TRBJ2-1, with 7 positions matching TRBD2. Germline V lookup: CDR1 SEHNR, CDR2 FQNEAQ (reference sequence). CDR3 length equals 15 residues. Looking up the rest from reference TRBV7-9 and TRBJ2-1 gives the full variable domain: DTGVSQNPRHKITKRGQNVTFRCDPISEHNRLYWYRQTLGQGPEFLTYFQNEAQLEKSRLLSDRFSAERPKGSFSTLEIQRTEQGDSAMYLCASNLAERGYNEQFFGPGTRLTVL.

This clone turned up a few times. The genes are TRBV5-4 and TRBJ2-1; a possible D gene is TRBD2 (5 bases). The germline V gene has CDR1 SGHNT and CDR2 YYREEE (reference sequence). Trimming removed 2 bases at V and 10 bases at J, with 19 bases between. The CDR3 has 15 amino acids. This chain's CDR3 is CASSLAAQSRGEQFF. The CDR3 nucleotides are TGTGCCAGCAGCTTAGCGGCACAAAGCCGGGGAGAGCAGTTCTTC.

The V call is TRBV19, the J call TRBJ1-5, with 12 bases fitting TRBD1. Trimming removed 5 bases from V and 6 bases from J; junction bases left unmatched: 8. Germline lookup yields CDR1 LNHDA and CDR2 SQIVND (reference sequence). The CDR3 is 16 amino acids. The CDR3 reads CASSLIGTGGFQPQHF. CDR3 DNA sequence: TGTGCCAGTAGTCTAATCGGGACAGGGGGCTTTCAGCCCCAGCATTTT.

V gene TRBV19 combines with J gene TRBJ2-7; 8 nucleotides line up with TRBD1. V lost 8 bases, J lost 6 bases, and 9 bases stayed unmatched. The germline V gene has CDR1 LNHDA and CDR2 SQIVND (reference sequence). This CDR3 is built from 13 residues. Here the CDR3 reads CASSPTGGREQYF. In DNA, the CDR3 is TGTGCCAGTTCACCCACAGGGGGGCGCGAGCAGTACTTC. The full variable domain, rest sourced from reference TRBV19 and TRBJ2-7, is DGGITQSPKYLFRKEGQNVTLSCEQNLNHDAMYWYRQDPGQGLRLIYYSQIVNDFQKGDIAEGYSVSREKKESFPLTVTSAQKNPTAFYLCASSPTGGREQYFGPGTRLTVT.

On this clone itself: The sample contains more than one DNA sequence encoding this CDR3. The chain couples TRBV5-1 to TRBJ2-1, with D perhaps TRBD2 (6 bases). The CDR3 loop spans 15 amino acids. Trimming took off 4 bases at V and 0 bases at J, with 11 bases between the two ends. Germline CDR1 and CDR2: SGHRS and YFSETQ. CDR3 sequence: CASSRDGSSYNEQFF. The CDR3 DNA is TGCGCCAGCAGCAGAGACGGGAGCTCCTACAATGAGCAGTTCTTC.

The chain links TRBV2 to TRBJ2-7; D is perhaps TRBD2 (5 bases). This CDR3 comprises 15 residues. Germline V gene data show CDR1 as SNHLY and CDR2 as FYNNEI. V was pared by 3 bases and J by 7 bases, with 19 bases between. DNA of the CDR3: TGTGCCAGCAGTGAGATAAAACTCCTACGCGGGGAGCAGTACTTC. Its protein product is CASSEIKLLRGEQYF.

This clone was seen a handful of times. The gene calls are TRBV19 and TRBJ1-5; TRBD1 might be the D (5 bases). Germline-derived CDR1 and CDR2 are LNHDA and SQIVND (reference sequence). The CDR3 runs to 13 residues. V was cut by 3 bases and J by 3 bases, with 6 bases left in between. The CDR3, as DNA: TGTGCCAGTAGTATCAGGGCCAATCAGCCCCAGCATTTT. Translating it yields CASSIRANQPQHF.

CDR3 DNA: TGTGCCAGCAGGGGACCGGGCTCTGGAAACACCATATATTTT. Its translation: CASRGPGSGNTIYF. The chain links TRBV6-6 to TRBJ1-3, with D maybe TRBD1 (5 bases). V was shortened by 6 bases and J by 0 bases, with 9 bases between the two germline ends. This CDR3 is built from 14 residues. CDR1 is MNHNY, CDR2 SVGAGI, per germline (reference sequence).

This chain uses TRBV28 with TRBJ1-5, with D uncertain. This CDR3 spans 13 amino acids. Germline V gene sequence: CDR1 MDHEN, CDR2 SYDVKM. Trimming took 7 bases from V and 4 from J, leaving 11 bases between them. DNA for the CDR3: TGTGCCAGCAAGCTTGGGGTTAATCAGCCCCAGCATTTT. Its translation: CASKLGVNQPQHF. The full variable domain, its missing parts supplied by reference TRBV28 and TRBJ1-5, is DVKVTQSSRYLVKRTGEKVFLECVQDMDHENMFWYRQDPGLGLRLIYFSYDVKMKEKGDIPEGYSVSREKKERFSLILESASTNQTSMYLCASKLGVNQPQHFGDGTRLSIL.

The chain links TRBV5-1 to TRBJ1-1; D unresolved. Germline lookup yields CDR1 SGHRS and CDR2 YFSETQ. V was cut by 0 bases and J by 3 bases, with 9 bases left in between. There are 14 residues in the CDR3. As DNA, the CDR3 is TGCGCCAGCAGCTTGGGGCAGGTAGACACTGAAGCTTTCTTT. This encodes CASSLGQVDTEAFF.

This chain connects TRBV5-4 to TRBJ2-1, with TRBD1 matching 9 bases. Looked up from germline, CDR1 is SGHNT and CDR2 is YYREEE (reference sequence). V lost 4 bases to trimming and J lost 4 bases; unmatched junction nucleotides: 6. The CDR3 length is 15 residues. CDR3 loop: CASSQGQGKYNEQFF. In nucleotides, the CDR3 is TGTGCCAGCAGCCAGGGACAGGGCAAATACAATGAGCAGTTCTTC.

The rearrangement joins TRBV7-2 to TRBJ2-1; possible D gene TRBD1, 7 bases. CDR1 and CDR2 from the germline V gene are SGHTA and FQGNSA. The ends were cut back, 2 bases at V and 9 bases at J, with 20 bases in the middle. CDR3 size: 16 residues. The CDR3 protein is CASSLRGDRLGTEQFF. CDR3 nucleotides: TGTGCCAGCAGCTTAAGAGGGGACAGACTAGGTACTGAGCAGTTCTTC.